The rows below give T cell receptor beta chains drawn from one sample of a study of T cell clones after liver transplantation. Assay used: immunoSEQ multiplex PCR; TCRdb lists only in-frame clones, some missing. The table has tens of thousands of clones, around 75% seen once; the top ten hold around a third. This specimen consisted of CD8+ T cells from blood, obtained approximately 52 months after liver transplant. Receptor source: a human patient who received a liver transplant. Some T cells may have come from the graft donor. CDR3s include the opening cysteine and the closing phenylalanine or tryptophan. The order of the fields is clone size, V gene, J gene, D gene, CDR3 protein, CDR3 DNA. A D gene is named only where the DNA matches it firmly. Size tells how often a clone was seen (once, few, many) or the class of an expanded clone, and some rows leave it out.

clone_size: few; v_call: TRBV6-5; j_call: TRBJ2-7; d_call: .; cdr3_aa: CASAQGGAYEQYF; cdr3_nt: TGTGCCAGCGCCCAAGGGGGGGCCTACGAGCAGTACTTC
clone_size: .; v_call: TRBV14; j_call: TRBJ2-7; d_call: TRBD1; cdr3_aa: CASSQGQGAYEQYF; cdr3_nt: TGTGCCAGCAGCCAAGGACAGGGGGCTTACGAGCAGTACTTC
clone_size: .; v_call: TRBV2; j_call: TRBJ2-7; d_call: .; cdr3_aa: CASSFLASGYEQYF; cdr3_nt: TGTGCCAGCAGCTTTCTCGCGTCTGGCTACGAGCAGTACTTC
clone_size: once; v_call: TRBV6-1; j_call: TRBJ1-1; d_call: .; cdr3_aa: CASVRGGLTEAFF; cdr3_nt: TGTGCCAGCGTGAGAGGGGGGCTCACTGAAGCTTTCTTT
clone_size: .; v_call: TRBV18; j_call: TRBJ2-1; d_call: TRBD2; cdr3_aa: CASSATSDNEQFF; cdr3_nt: TGTGCCAGCTCAGCAACTAGCGACAATGAGCAGTTCTTC
clone_size: .; v_call: TRBV28; j_call: TRBJ2-7; d_call: .; cdr3_aa: CASSLLGAGSYEQYF; cdr3_nt: TGTGCCAGCAGTTTGCTGGGGGCAGGTTCCTACGAGCAGTACTTC
clone_size: .; v_call: TRBV11-2; j_call: TRBJ1-3; d_call: .; cdr3_aa: CASSLAGVGNTIYF; cdr3_nt: TGTGCCAGCAGCTTAGCCGGGGTGGGAAACACCATATATTTT
clone_size: once; v_call: TRBV7-6; j_call: TRBJ2-5; d_call: .; cdr3_aa: CASSPGAKGEETQYF; cdr3_nt: TGTGCCAGCAGCCCGGGGGCCAAGGGAGAAGAGACCCAGTACTTC
clone_size: .; v_call: TRBV9; j_call: TRBJ2-7; d_call: .; cdr3_aa: CASSVALGGYEQYF; cdr3_nt: TGTGCCAGCAGCGTAGCTCTTGGGGGCTACGAGCAGTACTTC
clone_size: .; v_call: TRBV27; j_call: TRBJ2-2; d_call: .; cdr3_aa: CASSLLGQNTGELFF; cdr3_nt: TGTGCCAGCAGTTTATTGGGCCAAAACACCGGGGAGCTGTTTTTT
clone_size: few; v_call: TRBV15; j_call: TRBJ2-2; d_call: .; cdr3_aa: CATSSPTDPNTGELFF; cdr3_nt: TGTGCCACCAGCAGCCCGACAGACCCGAACACCGGGGAGCTGTTTTTT
clone_size: .; v_call: TRBV27; j_call: TRBJ1-4; d_call: .; cdr3_aa: CASSWGRGSPDFEKLFF; cdr3_nt: TGTGCCAGCAGTTGGGGCAGGGGATCTCCGGATTTTGAAAAACTGTTTTTT
clone_size: .; v_call: TRBV29-1; j_call: TRBJ2-3; d_call: TRBD2; cdr3_aa: CSVELLLGLAGGRLADTQYF; cdr3_nt: TGCAGCGTTGAATTACTCCTTGGACTAGCGGGGGGGAGGCTGGCAGATACGCAGTATTTT
clone_size: .; v_call: TRBV4-1; j_call: TRBJ2-7; d_call: TRBD1; cdr3_aa: CASSQVGDRGFYEQYF; cdr3_nt: TGCGCCAGCAGCCAAGTCGGGGACAGGGGTTTTTACGAGCAGTACTTC
clone_size: few; v_call: TRBV28; j_call: TRBJ1-5; d_call: .; cdr3_aa: CASSLSDNFNQPQHF; cdr3_nt: TGTGCCAGCAGCCTGTCCGACAATTTCAATCAGCCCCAGCATTTT
clone_size: .; v_call: TRBV4-1; j_call: TRBJ2-2; d_call: TRBD1; cdr3_aa: CASSHPGTGGTGELFF; cdr3_nt: TGCGCCAGCAGCCATCCTGGGACAGGGGGCACCGGGGAGCTGTTTTTT
clone_size: .; v_call: TRBV19; j_call: TRBJ1-5; d_call: .; cdr3_aa: CASSIAGADNQPQHF; cdr3_nt: TGTGCCAGTAGTATAGCGGGGGCGGACAATCAGCCCCAGCATTTT